The 13 T cell receptor beta chains given below trace back to one sample, sequenced in a study of T-cell reconstitution after alpha-beta-depleted transplantation in children. The TCRbeta library was prepared with unique molecular identifiers. TCRdb called the PCR reads again in MiXCR, with one record for every CDR3 protein. The sample records some 830,000 distinct CDR3 sequences, about 15% being singletons. The specimen was PBMCs, mostly from graft donor cells, collected 360 days after TCRalphabeta/CD19-depleted stem cell transplant. The origin of the receptors is a male patient aged 5 to 17 who had a stem cell transplant for acute lymphoblastic leukemia, so the T cells may come from the graft donor.

The chain carries TRBV6-5 and TRBJ1-5, with TRBD1 matching 8 bases. Germline V CDR1 and CDR2: MNHEY, SVGAGI. The CDR3 length is 13 residues. J gave up 7 bases and V 6 bases, and 5 bases lay outside the gene matches. The CDR3 here is CASSRDRRQPQHF. CDR3 DNA sequence: TGTGCCAGCAGCCGGGACAGGCGCCAGCCCCAGCATTTT.

This chain uses TRBV5-1 with TRBJ2-5; 9 nucleotides match TRBD1. This CDR3 spans 14 amino acids. Germline V gene sequence: CDR1 SGHRS, CDR2 YFSETQ. The ends lost 3 bases at V and 1 base at J; junction bases unmatched: 1. CDR3 sequence (DNA): TGCGCCAGCAGCTACAGGGGGCCCCAAGAGACCCAGTACTTC. As protein: CASSYRGPQETQYF.

The chain is built from TRBV7-9 and TRBJ2-7; D possibly uses TRBD1 or TRBD2 (5 bases each). Trimming pared 7 bases from V and 3 bases from J, leaving 16 bases between. The length of the CDR3 is 14 residues. The V gene's germline CDR1 is SEHNR and CDR2 FQNEAQ (reference sequence). CDR3 protein: CASTYPLGRYEQYF. CDR3 coding DNA: TGTGCCAGCACCTACCCACTGGGACGCTACGAGCAGTACTTC.

V is TRBV19 and J is TRBJ1-1, with D tentatively TRBD1 (5 bases). The ends were cut back, 3 bases at V and 7 bases at J, with 15 bases in the middle. Germline values: CDR1 LNHDA, CDR2 SQIVND (reference sequence). The CDR3 is 14 residues long. CDR3 coding DNA: TGTGCCAGTAGTATTGGGGCAGGTCTGGATGAAGCTTTCTTT. Its protein is CASSIGAGLDEAFF. Supplemented by reference TRBV19 and TRBJ1-1, the full variable domain reads DGGITQSPKYLFRKEGQNVTLSCEQNLNHDAMYWYRQDPGQGLRLIYYSQIVNDFQKGDIAEGYSVSREKKESFPLTVTSAQKNPTAFYLCASSIGAGLDEAFFGQGTRLTVV.

This clonotype was counted between two and nine times. The chain carries TRBV6-2 or TRBV6-3 and TRBJ2-5; TRBD2 matches 8 bases. Germline lookup yields CDR1 MNHEY and CDR2 SVGEGT. Germline trimming cut 8 bases from V and 3 bases from J; bases unmatched to any gene: 11. The CDR3 contains 15 residues. The DNA for the CDR3 is TGTGCCAGCCGGGGATGGGCAGCGGGAGAAGAGACCCAGTACTTC. Protein product: CASRGWAAGEETQYF.

This clonotype appeared many times. The J gene is TRBJ2-1, the V gene TRBV5-1; D is undetermined. CDR1 and CDR2 (germline): SGHRS, YFSETQ. The V end lost 1 base, the J end lost 4 bases, and 12 bases lay between the germline ends. CDR3 length equals 15 residues. The CDR3: CASSLWRELYNEQFF. The CDR3 DNA reads TGCGCCAGCAGCTTGTGGCGAGAACTATACAATGAGCAGTTCTTC.

The chain uses TRBV29-1 and TRBJ2-6; D possibly corresponds to TRBD1 (6 bases). CDR1 is SQVTM and CDR2 is ANQGSEA in the germline V gene. Trimming removed 1 base from V and 1 base from J, with 17 bases in between. The CDR3 covers 18 residues. This CDR3 reads CSVEVGPLRGSGANVLTF. In DNA form, the CDR3 reads TGCAGCGTTGAAGTTGGACCCCTCAGGGGTTCTGGGGCCAACGTCCTGACTTTC.

The V gene is TRBV24-1, the J gene TRBJ2-1, with TRBD2 matching 12 bases. V lost 4 bases to trimming and J lost 5 bases; unmatched junction nucleotides: 5. This CDR3 region has 16 residues. Germline V CDR1 and CDR2: KGHDR, SFDVKD. The CDR3 DNA sequence: TGTGCCACCAGTGACAAGACTAGCGGGAGACACAATGAGCAGTTCTTC. It translates to CATSDKTSGRHNEQFF.

This clonotype appeared a few times. J is TRBJ2-7 and V is TRBV7-9; D is unresolved. Germline CDR1 and CDR2: SEHNR and FQNEAQ (reference sequence). The V gene lost 3 bases and the J gene lost 0 bases, with 9 bases spanning the gap. This CDR3 is built from 14 residues. The CDR3 loop reads CASSLMGRSYEQYF. The CDR3 coding sequence is TGTGCCAGCAGCTTGATGGGCCGCTCCTACGAGCAGTACTTC.

The chain uses TRBV18 and TRBJ2-3, with 7 bases lining up with TRBD2. CDR1 is KGHSH, CDR2 LQKENI, per germline. The CDR3 has 15 residues. V shed 2 bases, J shed 6 bases, and the junction held 8 bases outside the gene matches. CDR3 residues: CASSPRTREGDTQYF. DNA of the CDR3: TGTGCCAGCTCACCAAGGACTAGAGAGGGGGATACGCAGTATTTT.

This clonotype was observed at least ten times. The chain joins TRBV12-3 or TRBV12-4 to TRBJ2-2; tentative D call: TRBD2 (5 bases). There are 15 residues in the CDR3. Trimming shortened V by 4 bases and J by 1 base, and 10 bases separated the two germline ends. CDR3 amino acids: CASSSGRGNTGELFF. In nucleotides, the CDR3 is TGTGCCAGCAGTTCCGGCCGGGGGAACACCGGGGAGCTGTTTTTT.

This clonotype has only a few counts. The rearrangement links TRBV4-1 to TRBJ2-1; D gene ambiguous. This CDR3 contains 18 residues. Between the trimmed V and J ends, which lost 1 base and 0 bases, there was a span of 16 bases. The germline gives CDR1 MGHRA, CDR2 YSYEKL. CDR3 nucleotides: TGCGCCAGCAGCCAAGGTCCCTCACTTGCTTTCTCCTACAATGAGCAGTTCTTC. This encodes CASSQGPSLAFSYNEQFF.

The J gene is TRBJ2-7, the V gene TRBV29-1, with D possibly matching TRBD1 (6 bases). The CDR3 is made up of 13 amino acids. Trimming removed 4 bases from V and 9 bases from J, with 19 bases in between. Germline V gene data show CDR1 as SQVTM and CDR2 as ANQGSEA. The CDR3 DNA reads as TGCAGCGTTGGGGCAGGGGAACTCCGGGGGCAGTACTTC. This codes for CSVGAGELRGQYF.